A single T cell receptor beta chain is shown here with its context. Its binding antigen is unknown. No much larger clone is present one base from it, and per-base qualities are unavailable. This sample stems from a study of blood T cell repertoires in COVID-19 (dated by TCRdb to between 2020 and 2021). A note on the overall study: Recovered participants in ImmuneRACE Cohort 3 were defined as having two consecutive negative NP/OP PCR tests, clearance from a healthcare professional, or resolution of symptoms. Samples from collaborators originated in the United States, Italy and Spain and spanned both the acute and convalescent phases of COVID-19. Subjects who had been exposed to COVID-19, were actively infected with it, or had recovered from it provided the deeply sampled blood TCRbeta repertoires that made up the dataset. Sample metadata almost always included a de-identified subject ID, COVID-19 status, age in years and sex. Where available, HLA class I and class II types were obtained from metadata supplied by the sample provider rather than from assay-based typing. The material from the prospective study consisted of cDNA or gDNA derived from T cells, B-cell-depleted T cells, or PBMCs. The repertoires were made available in a free public database intended to serve as a resource for research on the immune response to SARS-CoV-2. Samples were obtained from the ongoing ImmuneRACE study (first 160 participants) and from over 1,000 subjects provided by 6 global collaborators.

Enrolling through a virtual design, the prospective study's participants ranged in age from roughly 18 to 89 years and lived across roughly 23 United States geographic areas. To assign participants to cohorts, the prospective study relied on clinical history that participants themselves reported in a screening survey and a study questionnaire. In the prospective study, whole blood, serum and a nasopharyngeal or oropharyngeal swab were collected from each participant by mobile phlebotomists. Participants in the prospective study had the option to provide additional blood draws and questionnaires over a roughly 2-month period. Prospective study blood samples were shipped either frozen or at room temperature before DNA extraction. V is pruned by 2 bases and J by 3 bases, leaving 2 bases of the junction without a gene match. CDR1 and CDR2 (GTSNPN, SVGIG) derive from the germline V gene (reference sequence). The CDR3 runs 13 residues from the cysteine to the phenylalanine. Just CDR3 DNA is preserved here, 39 bases in frame from base 1.

The immunoSEQ Assay, a bias-controlled multiplex PCR, was used to amplify TCRbeta CDR3 regions from genomic DNA. In the original analysis: Within the assay, amplification of reference gene primers was used to estimate how many nucleated cells each sample contained. To quantify the absolute abundance of each unique TCRbeta CDR3 rearrangement, sequence reads were collapsed and filtered. For each sample, productive Simpson clonality was calculated as the square root of Simpson's diversity index over productive rearrangements. In its TCRdb copy, this immuneACCESS table keeps in-frame sequences only and misses some clones. Where compared with another copy, unresolved V genes explain less than half of these, and the others have no known cause. The V and J calls and clone size are taken from that table; D and trimming were inferred from the DNA. For this sample there are fewer than 350,000 clones; about 88% appear just once. The ten top clones hold around 2% of the sample.

Overall results and qualifications from the work: Clinical and demographic metadata were provided uncurated, with the amount varying by source and participant.

This receptor was taken from a woman aged 60 to 75 in a cohort exposed to, infected with or recovered from COVID-19 (not recorded which). The chain was built from TRBV30 and TRBJ1-1, and TRBD1 matches 8 of the central bases. The sample comprised PBMCs or T cells enriched from blood (not recorded which). At the DNA level, the sequence is TGTGCCTGGAGTAACAGGGGGGACACTGAAGCTTTCTTT. Translated, this is CAWSNRGDTEAFF.